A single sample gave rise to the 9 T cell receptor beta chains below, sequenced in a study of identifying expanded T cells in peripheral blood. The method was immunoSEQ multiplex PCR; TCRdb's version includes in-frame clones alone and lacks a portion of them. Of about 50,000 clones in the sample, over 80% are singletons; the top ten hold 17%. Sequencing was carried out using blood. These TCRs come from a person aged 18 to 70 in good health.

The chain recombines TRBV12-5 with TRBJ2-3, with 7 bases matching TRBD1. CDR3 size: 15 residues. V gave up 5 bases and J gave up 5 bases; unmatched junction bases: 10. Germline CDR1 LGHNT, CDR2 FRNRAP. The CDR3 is CASGTGQIAGDTQYF. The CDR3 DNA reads TGTGCTAGTGGTACGGGACAGATCGCGGGAGATACGCAGTATTTT.

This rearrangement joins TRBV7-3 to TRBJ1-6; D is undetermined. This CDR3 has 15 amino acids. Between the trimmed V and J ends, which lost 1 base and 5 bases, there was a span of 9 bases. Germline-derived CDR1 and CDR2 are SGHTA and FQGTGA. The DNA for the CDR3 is TGTGCCAGCAGCTTAAACGGGCAGAATAATTCACCCCTCCACTTT. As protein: CASSLNGQNNSPLHF.

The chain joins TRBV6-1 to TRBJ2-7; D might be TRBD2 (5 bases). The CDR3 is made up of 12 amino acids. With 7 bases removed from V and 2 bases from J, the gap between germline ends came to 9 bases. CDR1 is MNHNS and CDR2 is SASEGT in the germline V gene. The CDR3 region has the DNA TGTGCCAGCAAAACGGGAACCTACGAGCAGTACGTC. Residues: CASKTGTYEQYV.

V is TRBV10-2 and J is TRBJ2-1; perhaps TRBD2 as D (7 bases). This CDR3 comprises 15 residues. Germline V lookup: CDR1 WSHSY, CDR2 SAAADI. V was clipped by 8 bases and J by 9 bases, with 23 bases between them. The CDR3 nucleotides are TGCGCCAGCCGGCTCGAGGGGGGGGCCTTCGCTGAGCAGTTCTTC. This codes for CASRLEGGAFAEQFF.

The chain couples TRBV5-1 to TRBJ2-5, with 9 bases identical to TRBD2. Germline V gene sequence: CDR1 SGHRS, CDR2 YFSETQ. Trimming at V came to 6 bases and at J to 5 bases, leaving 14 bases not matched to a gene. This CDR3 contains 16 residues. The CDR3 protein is CASTSGGLAKVETQYF. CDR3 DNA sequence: TGCGCCAGCACCTCCGGGGGACTAGCCAAAGTGGAGACCCAGTACTTC.

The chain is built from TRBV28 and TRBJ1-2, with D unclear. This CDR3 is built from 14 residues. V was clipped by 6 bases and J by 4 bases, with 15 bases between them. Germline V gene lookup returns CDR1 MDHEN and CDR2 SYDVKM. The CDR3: CASSRRNGLYGYTF. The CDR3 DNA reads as TGTGCCAGCAGCCGTAGGAACGGGCTCTATGGCTACACCTTC.

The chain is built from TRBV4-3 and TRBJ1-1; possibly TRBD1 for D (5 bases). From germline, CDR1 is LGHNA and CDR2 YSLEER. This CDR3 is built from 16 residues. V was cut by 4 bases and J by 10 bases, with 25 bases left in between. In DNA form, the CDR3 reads TGCGCCAGCAGCCGACAACTATATGACAGCGACGGGCGAGCTTTCTTT. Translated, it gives CASSRQLYDSDGRAFF.

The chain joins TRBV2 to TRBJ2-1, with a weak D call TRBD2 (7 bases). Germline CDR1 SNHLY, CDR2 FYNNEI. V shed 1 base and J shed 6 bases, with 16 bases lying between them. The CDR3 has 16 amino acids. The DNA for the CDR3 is TGTGCCAGCAGTGAAGAACACCCGGGGGGCGGCAATGAGCAGTTCTTC. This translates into CASSEEHPGGGNEQFF. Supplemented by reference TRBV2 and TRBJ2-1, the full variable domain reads EPEVTQTPSHQVTQMGQEVILRCVPISNHLYFYWYRQILGQKVEFLVSFYNNEISEKSEIFDDQFSVERPDGSNFTLKIRSTKLEDSAMYFCASSEEHPGGGNEQFFGPGTRLTVL.

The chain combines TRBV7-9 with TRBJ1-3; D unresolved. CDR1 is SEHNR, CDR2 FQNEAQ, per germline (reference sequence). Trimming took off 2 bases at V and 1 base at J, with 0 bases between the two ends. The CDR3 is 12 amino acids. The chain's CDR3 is CASSLSGNTIYF. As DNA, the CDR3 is TGTGCCAGCAGCTTATCTGGAAACACCATATATTTT.